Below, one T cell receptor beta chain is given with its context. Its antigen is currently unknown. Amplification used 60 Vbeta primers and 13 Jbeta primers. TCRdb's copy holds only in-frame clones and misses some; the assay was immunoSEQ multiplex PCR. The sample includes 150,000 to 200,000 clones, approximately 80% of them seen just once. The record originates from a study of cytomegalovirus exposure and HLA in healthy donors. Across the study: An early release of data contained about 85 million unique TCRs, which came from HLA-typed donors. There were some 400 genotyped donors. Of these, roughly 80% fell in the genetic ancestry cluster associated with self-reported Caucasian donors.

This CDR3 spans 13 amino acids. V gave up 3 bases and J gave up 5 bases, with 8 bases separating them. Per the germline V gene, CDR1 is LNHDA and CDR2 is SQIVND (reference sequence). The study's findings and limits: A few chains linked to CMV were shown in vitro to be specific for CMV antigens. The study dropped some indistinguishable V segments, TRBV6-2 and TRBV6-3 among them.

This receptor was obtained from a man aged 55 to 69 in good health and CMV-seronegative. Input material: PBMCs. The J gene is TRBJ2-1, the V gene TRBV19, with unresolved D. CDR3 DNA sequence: TGTGCCAGTAGTATCGGTAAAAACAATGAGCAGTTCTTC. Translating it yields CASSIGKNNEQFF.